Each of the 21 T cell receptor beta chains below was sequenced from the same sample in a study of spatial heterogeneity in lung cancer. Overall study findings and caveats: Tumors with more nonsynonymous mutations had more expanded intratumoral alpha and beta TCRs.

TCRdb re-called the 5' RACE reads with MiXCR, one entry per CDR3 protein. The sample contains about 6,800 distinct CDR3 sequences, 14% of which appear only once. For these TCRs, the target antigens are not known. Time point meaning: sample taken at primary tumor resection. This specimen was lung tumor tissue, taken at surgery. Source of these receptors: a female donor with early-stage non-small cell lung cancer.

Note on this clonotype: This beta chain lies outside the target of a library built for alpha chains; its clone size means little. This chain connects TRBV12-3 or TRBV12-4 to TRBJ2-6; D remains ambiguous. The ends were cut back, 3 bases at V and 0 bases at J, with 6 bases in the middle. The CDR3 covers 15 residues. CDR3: CASSLRVSGANVLTF. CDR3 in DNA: TGTGCCAGCAGTTTGCGCGTCTCTGGGGCCAACGTCCTGACTTTC.

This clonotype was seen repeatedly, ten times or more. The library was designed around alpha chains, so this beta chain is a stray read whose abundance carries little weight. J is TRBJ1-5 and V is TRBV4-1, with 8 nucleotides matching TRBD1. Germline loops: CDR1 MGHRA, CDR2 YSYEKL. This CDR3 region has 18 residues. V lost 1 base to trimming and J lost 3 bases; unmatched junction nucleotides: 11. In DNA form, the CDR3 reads TGCGCCAGCAGCCAAGGTATTGGGACAGGCGGCCCCAATCAGCCCCAGCATTTT. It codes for CASSQGIGTGGPNQPQHF.

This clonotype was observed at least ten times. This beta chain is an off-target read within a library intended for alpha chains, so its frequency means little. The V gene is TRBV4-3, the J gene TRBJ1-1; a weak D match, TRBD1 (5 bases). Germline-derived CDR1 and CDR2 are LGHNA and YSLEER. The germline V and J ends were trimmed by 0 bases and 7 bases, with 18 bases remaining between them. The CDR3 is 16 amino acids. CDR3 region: CASSQDRDGMLGEAFF. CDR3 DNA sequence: TGCGCCAGCAGCCAAGATAGGGACGGGATGTTGGGTGAAGCTTTCTTT.

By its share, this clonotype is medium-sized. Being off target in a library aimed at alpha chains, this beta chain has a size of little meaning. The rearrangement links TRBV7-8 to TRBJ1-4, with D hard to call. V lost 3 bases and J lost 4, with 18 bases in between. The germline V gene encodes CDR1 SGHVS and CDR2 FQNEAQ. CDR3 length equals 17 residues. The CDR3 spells CASSLRPLRVINEKLFF. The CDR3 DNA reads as TGTGCCAGCAGCTTGCGCCCCTTGAGGGTGATTAATGAAAAACTGTTTTTT. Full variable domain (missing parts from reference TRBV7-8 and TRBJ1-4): GAGVSQSPRYKVAKRGQDVALRCDPISGHVSLFWYQQALGQGPEFLTYFQNEAQLDKSGLPSDRFFAERPEGSVSTLKIQRTQQEDSAVYLCASSLRPLRVINEKLFFGSGTQLSVL.

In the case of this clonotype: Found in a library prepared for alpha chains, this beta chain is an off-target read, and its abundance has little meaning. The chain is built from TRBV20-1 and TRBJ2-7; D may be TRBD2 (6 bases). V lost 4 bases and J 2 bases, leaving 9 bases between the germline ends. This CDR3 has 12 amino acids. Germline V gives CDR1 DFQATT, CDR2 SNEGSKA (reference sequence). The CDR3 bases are TGCAGTGCTATGGGGGGTCCCTACGAGCAGTACTTC. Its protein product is CSAMGGPYEQYF.

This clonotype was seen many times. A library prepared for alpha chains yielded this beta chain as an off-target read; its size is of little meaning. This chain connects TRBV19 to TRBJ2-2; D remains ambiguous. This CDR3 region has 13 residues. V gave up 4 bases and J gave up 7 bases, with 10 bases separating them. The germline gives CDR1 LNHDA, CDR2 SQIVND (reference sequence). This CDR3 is CASSSPLGGELFF. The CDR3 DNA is TGTGCCAGTAGTAGCCCCTTGGGCGGGGAGCTGTTTTTT.

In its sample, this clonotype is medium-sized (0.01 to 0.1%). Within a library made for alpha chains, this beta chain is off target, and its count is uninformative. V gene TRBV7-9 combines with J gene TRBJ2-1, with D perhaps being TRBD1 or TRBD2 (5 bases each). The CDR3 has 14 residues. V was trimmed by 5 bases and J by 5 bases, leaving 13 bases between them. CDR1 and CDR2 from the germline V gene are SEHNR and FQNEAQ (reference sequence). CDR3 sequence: CASSPRTLDNEQFF. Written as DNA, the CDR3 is TGTGCCAGCAGCCCAAGGACACTAGACAATGAGCAGTTCTTC.

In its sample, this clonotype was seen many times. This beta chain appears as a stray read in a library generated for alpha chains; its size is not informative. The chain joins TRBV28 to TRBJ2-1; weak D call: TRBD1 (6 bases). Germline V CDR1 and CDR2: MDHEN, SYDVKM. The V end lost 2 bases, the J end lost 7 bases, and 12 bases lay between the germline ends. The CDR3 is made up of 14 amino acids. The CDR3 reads CASSLPTRGNEQFF. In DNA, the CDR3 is TGTGCCAGCAGTTTACCTACCAGGGGAAATGAGCAGTTCTTC. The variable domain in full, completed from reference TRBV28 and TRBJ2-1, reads DVKVTQSSRYLVKRTGEKVFLECVQDMDHENMFWYRQDPGLGLRLIYFSYDVKMKEKGDIPEGYSVSREKKERFSLILESASTNQTSMYLCASSLPTRGNEQFFGPGTRLTVL.

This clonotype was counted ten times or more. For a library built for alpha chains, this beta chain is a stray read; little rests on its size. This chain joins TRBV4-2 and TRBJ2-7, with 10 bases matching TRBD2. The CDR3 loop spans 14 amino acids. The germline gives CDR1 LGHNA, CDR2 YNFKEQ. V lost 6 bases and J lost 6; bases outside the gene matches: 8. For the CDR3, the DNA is TGTGCCAGCAGTATAGCGGGGGGCAACTTCGAGCAGTACTTC. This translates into CASSIAGGNFEQYF.

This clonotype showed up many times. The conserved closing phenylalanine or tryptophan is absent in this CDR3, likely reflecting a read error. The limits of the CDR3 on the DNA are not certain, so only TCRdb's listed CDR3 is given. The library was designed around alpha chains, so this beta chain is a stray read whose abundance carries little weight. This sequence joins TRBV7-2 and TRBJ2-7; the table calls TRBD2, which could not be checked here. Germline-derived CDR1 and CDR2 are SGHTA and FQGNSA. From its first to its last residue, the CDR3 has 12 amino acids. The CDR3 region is CASSFPGTSMSI.

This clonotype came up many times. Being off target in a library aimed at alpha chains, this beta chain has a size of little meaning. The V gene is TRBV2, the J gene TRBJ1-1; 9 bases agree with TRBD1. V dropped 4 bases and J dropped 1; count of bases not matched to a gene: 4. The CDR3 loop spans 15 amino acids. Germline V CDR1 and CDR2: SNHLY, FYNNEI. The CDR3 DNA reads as TGTGCCAGCAGTGTCGACAGGGGGAAGAACACTGAAGCTTTCTTT. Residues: CASSVDRGKNTEAFF.

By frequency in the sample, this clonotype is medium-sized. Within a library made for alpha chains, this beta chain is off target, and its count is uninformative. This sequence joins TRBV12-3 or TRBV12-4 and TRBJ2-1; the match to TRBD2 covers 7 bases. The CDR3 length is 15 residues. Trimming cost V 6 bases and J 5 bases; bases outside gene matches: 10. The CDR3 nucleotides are TGTGCCAGCAGACCCGACGGGGGGTCCAACAATGAGCAGTTCTTC. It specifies CASRPDGGSNNEQFF.

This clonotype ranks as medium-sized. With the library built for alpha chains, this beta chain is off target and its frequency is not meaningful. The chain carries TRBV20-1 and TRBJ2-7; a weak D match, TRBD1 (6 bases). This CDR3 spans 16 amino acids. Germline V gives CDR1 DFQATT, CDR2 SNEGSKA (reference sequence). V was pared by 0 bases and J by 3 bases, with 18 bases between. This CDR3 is CSAREIRGRQLYEQYF. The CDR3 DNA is TGCAGTGCTAGAGAAATTAGGGGGAGACAACTCTACGAGCAGTACTTC.

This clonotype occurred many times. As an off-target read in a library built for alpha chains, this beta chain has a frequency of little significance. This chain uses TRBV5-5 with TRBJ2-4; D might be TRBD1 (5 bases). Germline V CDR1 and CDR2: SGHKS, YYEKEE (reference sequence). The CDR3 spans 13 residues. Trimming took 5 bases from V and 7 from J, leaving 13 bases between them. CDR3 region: CASRNDRRNIQYF. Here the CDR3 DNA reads TGTGCCAGCAGAAACGACAGACGGAACATTCAGTACTTC.

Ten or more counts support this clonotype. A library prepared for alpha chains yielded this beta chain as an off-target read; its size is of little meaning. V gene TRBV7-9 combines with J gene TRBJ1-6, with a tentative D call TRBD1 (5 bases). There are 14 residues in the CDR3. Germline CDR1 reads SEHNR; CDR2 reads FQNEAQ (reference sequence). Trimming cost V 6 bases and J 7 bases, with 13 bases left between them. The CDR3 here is CASRKGQGNSPLHF. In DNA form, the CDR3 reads TGTGCCAGCAGGAAGGGGCAAGGCAATTCACCCCTCCACTTT.

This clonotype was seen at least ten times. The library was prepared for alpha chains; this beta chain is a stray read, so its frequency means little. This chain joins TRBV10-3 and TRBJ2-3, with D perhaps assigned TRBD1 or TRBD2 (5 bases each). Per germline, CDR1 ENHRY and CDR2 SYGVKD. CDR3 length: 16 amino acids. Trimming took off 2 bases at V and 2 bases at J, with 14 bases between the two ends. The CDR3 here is CAISETLRGPTDTQYF. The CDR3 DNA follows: TGTGCCATCAGTGAGACCTTACGGGGCCCCACAGATACGCAGTATTTT.

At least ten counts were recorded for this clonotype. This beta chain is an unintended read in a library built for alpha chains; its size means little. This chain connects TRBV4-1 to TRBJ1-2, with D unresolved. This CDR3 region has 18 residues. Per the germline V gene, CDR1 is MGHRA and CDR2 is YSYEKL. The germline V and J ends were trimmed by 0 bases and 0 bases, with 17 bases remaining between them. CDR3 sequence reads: CASSQDSASLQANYGYTF. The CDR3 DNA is TGCGCCAGCAGCCAAGATTCGGCCAGCCTACAAGCTAACTATGGCTACACCTTC.

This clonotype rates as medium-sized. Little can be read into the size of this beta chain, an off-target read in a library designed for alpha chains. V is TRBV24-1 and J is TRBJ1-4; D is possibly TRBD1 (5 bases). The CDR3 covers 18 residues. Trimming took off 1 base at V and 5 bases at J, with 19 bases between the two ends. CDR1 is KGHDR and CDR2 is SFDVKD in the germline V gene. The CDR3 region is CATSDFDSRPHQNEKLFF. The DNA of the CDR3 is TGTGCCACCAGTGATTTCGACAGTCGTCCCCACCAAAATGAAAAACTGTTTTTT.

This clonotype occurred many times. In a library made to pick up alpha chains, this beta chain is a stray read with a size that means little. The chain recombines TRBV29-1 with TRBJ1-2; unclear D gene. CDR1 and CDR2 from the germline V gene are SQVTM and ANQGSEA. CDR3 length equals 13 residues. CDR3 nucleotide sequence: TGCAGTAGTCGGGAAGCCCCTACCGGGGGCTACACCTTC. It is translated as CSSREAPTGGYTF.

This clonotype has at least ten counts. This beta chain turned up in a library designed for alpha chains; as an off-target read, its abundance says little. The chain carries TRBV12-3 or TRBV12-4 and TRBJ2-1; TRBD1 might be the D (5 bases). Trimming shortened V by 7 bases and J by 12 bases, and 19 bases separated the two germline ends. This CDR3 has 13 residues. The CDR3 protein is CASTQGARGGQFF. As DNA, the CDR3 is TGTGCCAGCACCCAAGGGGCTAGAGGTGGGCAGTTCTTC.

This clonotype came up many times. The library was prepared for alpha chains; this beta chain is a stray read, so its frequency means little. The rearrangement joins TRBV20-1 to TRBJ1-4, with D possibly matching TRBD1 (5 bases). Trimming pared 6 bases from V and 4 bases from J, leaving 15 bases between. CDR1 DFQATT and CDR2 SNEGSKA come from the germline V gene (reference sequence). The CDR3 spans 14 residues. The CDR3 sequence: CSASPGLINEKLFF. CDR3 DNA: TGCAGTGCGAGTCCGGGACTAATTAATGAAAAACTGTTTTTT.